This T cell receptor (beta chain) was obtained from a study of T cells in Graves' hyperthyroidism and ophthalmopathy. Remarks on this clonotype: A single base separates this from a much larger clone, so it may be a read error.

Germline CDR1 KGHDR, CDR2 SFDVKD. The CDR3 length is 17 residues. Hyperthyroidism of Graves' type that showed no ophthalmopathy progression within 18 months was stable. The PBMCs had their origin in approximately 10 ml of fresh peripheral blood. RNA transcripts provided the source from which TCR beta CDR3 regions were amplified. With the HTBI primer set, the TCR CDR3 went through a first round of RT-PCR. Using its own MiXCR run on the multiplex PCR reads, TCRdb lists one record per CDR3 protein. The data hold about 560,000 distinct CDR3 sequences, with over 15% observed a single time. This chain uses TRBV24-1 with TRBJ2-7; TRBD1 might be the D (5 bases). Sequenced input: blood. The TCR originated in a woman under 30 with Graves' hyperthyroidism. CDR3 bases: TGTACCACCAGTGACCGGGCAGAACCAAAGGGGCTCTACGAGCAGTACTTC. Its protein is CTTSDRAEPKGLYEQYF.